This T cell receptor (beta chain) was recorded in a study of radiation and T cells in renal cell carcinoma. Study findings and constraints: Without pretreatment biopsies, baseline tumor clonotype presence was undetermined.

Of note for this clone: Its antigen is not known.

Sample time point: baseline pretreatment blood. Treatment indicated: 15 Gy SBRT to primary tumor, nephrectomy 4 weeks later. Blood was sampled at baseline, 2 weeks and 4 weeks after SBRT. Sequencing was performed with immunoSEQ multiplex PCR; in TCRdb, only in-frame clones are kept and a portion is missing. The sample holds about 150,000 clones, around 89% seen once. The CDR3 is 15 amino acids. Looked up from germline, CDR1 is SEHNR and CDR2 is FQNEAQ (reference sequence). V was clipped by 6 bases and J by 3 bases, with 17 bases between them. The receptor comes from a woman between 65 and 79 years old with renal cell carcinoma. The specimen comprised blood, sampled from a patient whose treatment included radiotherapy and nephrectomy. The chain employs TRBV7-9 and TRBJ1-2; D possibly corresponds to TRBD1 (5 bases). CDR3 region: CASRDRGGGDYGYTF. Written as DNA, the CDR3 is TGTGCCAGCAGGGACCGGGGGGGAGGTGACTATGGCTACACCTTC.